Sequencing of this TCR beta chain was carried out in a study of blood T cell repertoires in COVID-19. Overall study: Samples of COVID-19 (acute and convalescent) were obtained from the United States, Italy and Spain. Sample material is recorded as cDNA or gDNA derived from T cells, B-cell-depleted T cells, or PBMCs.

This clone was observed a few times. Original processing notes: The assay estimated nucleated cells by amplifying reference gene primers. The protocol was immunoSEQ multiplex PCR, while the TCRdb copy is restricted to in-frame clones and leaves out a portion. V and J calls and clone size are given by that table; D and trimming were obtained from the DNA. Of about 390,000 clones in the sample, about 90% are singletons; the top ten hold under 3%. Seattle patients were enrolled during active infection and followed longitudinally. V was pared by 8 bases and J by 7 bases, with 9 bases of the junction left unmatched. The CDR3 contains 14 residues. The germline CDR1 and CDR2 sequences are MNHEY and SVGAGI.

Input material: peripheral blood. The rearrangement links TRBV6-5 to TRBJ2-5; 11 positions match TRBD1. The sequence derives from a woman aged 60-75 years with COVID-19, enrolled during active disease. The CDR3 nucleotides are TGTGCCAGCCTGGACAGGGGGCGCGGAGGGACCCAGTACTTC. Translating it yields CASLDRGRGGTQYF.